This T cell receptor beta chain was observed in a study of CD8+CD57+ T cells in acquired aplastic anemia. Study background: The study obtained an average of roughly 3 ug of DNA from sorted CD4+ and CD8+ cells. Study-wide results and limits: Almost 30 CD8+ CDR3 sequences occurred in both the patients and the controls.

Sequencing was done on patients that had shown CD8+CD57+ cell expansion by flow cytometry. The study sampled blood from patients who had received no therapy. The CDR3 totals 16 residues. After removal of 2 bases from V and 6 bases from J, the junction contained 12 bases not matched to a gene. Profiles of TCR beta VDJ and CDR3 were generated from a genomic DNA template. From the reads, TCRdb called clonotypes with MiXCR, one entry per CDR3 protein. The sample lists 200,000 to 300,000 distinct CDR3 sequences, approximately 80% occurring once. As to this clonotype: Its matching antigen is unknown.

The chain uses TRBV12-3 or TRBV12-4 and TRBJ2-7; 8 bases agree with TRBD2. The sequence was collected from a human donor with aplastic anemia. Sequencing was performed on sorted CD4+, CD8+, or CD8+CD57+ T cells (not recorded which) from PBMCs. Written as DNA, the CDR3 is TGTGCCAGCAGTTTACCAGCGGGGGCGAACCTGGCCGAGCAGTACGTC. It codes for CASSLPAGANLAEQYV.